Listed here is a single T cell receptor (beta chain). After removal of 0 bases from V and 0 bases from J, the junction contained 3 bases not matched to a gene. Per the germline V gene, CDR1 is SGHDT and CDR2 is YYEEEE. The CDR3 length is 16 residues. This entry comes from a study of T-cell reconstitution after alpha-beta-depleted transplantation in children. For TCRbeta, the library was prepared with unique molecular identifiers. TCRdb itself ran the PCR reads through MiXCR, one entry per CDR3 protein. The sample consists of around 500,000 distinct CDR3 sequences, 12% of them appearing once. This TCR was recovered from a human donor who donated a stem cell graft to a child with combined immunodeficiency. This specimen was PBMCs from the stem cell graft donor, taken from the stem cell graft. The V call is TRBV5-6, the J call TRBJ2-7; 10 bases fit TRBD2. CDR3 in amino acids: CASSLVAGGPSYEQYF. For the CDR3, the DNA is TGTGCCAGCAGCTTGGTAGCGGGGGGCCCCTCCTACGAGCAGTACTTC.